The 29 T cell receptor beta chains given below trace back to one sample, sequenced in a study of long-term antiretroviral therapy in people with HIV. Run at survey level, the immunoSEQ assay was version v3.0. This table comes from immunoSEQ multiplex PCR, and its TCRdb copy is limited to in-frame clones, with some not included. The sample records over 25,000 clones, about four fifths being singletons. The material was unsorted PBMCs, obtained 1.1 years before starting antiretroviral therapy. Receptor source: a woman in her twenties or thirties with HIV.

The rearrangement joins TRBV7-8 to TRBJ2-2, with D possibly matching TRBD2 (6 bases). Germline V gene sequence: CDR1 SGHVS, CDR2 FQNEAQ. The CDR3 contains 14 residues. The V end was cut by 4 bases, the J end by 8 bases, with 14 bases between. This CDR3 is CASSSEGRPGELFF. The CDR3 DNA reads as TGTGCCAGCAGCTCGGAAGGGAGGCCGGGGGAGCTGTTTTTT.

The rearrangement uses TRBV11-2 and TRBJ1-5; D gene uncertain. This CDR3 is 15 amino acids long. The ends were cut back, 1 base at V and 0 bases at J, with 7 bases in the middle. CDR1 is SGHAT, CDR2 FQNNGV, per germline. The CDR3 DNA sequence: TGTGCCAGCAGCTTAGGGTCGTATAGCAATCAGCCCCAGCATTTT. It specifies CASSLGSYSNQPQHF.

The chain recombines TRBV6-5 with TRBJ1-3, with D possibly TRBD1 on 5 matching bases. V lost 2 bases to trimming and J lost 3 bases, with 11 bases between them. The CDR3 contains 15 residues. Per the germline V gene, CDR1 is MNHEY and CDR2 is SVGAGI. Here the CDR3 reads CASSYEQGSGNTIYF. CDR3 DNA: TGTGCCAGCAGTTACGAGCAGGGTAGTGGAAACACCATATATTTT.

The J gene is TRBJ1-2, the V gene TRBV5-1, with 10 positions matching TRBD1. The CDR3 covers 13 residues. Germline-derived CDR1 and CDR2 are SGHRS and YFSETQ. The trim removed 4 bases at V and 8 bases at J, leaving 5 bases unmatched. The chain's CDR3 is CASSLGTGEGYTF. The DNA of the CDR3 is TGCGCCAGCAGCCTAGGGACAGGGGAAGGCTACACCTTC.

V usage is TRBV5-5 and J usage is TRBJ1-3; 7 nucleotides agree with TRBD1. Germline CDR1 SGHKS, CDR2 YYEKEE (reference sequence). The CDR3 has 15 residues. Unmatched junction bases numbered 2, after V lost 0 bases and J lost 2 bases. CDR3 in DNA: TGTGCCAGCAGCTTGGGACAGGGCCCTGGAAACACCATATATTTT. It specifies CASSLGQGPGNTIYF.

The rearrangement links TRBV18 to TRBJ2-1, with 7 bases matching TRBD2. Germline trimming cut 6 bases from V and 7 bases from J; bases unmatched to any gene: 9. The germline V gene has CDR1 KGHSH and CDR2 LQKENI. The CDR3 is made up of 14 amino acids. The CDR3 spells CASSKPGGGNEQFF. CDR3 nucleotide sequence: TGTGCCAGCTCTAAGCCCGGGGGAGGGAATGAGCAGTTCTTC.

This clone was observed a handful of times. The CDR3 DNA reads as TGTGCCACCACTCCGAGGGACAGGGTTAATGAAAAACTGTTTTTT. It translates to CATTPRDRVNEKLFF. The gene calls are TRBV19 and TRBJ1-4; 9 bases map to TRBD1. Trimming cost V 10 bases and J 4 bases; bases outside gene matches: 10. Germline V CDR1 and CDR2: LNHDA, SQIVND (reference sequence). There are 15 residues in the CDR3.

This clone occurred once. The genes are TRBV10-2 and TRBJ1-2; D may be TRBD1 (6 bases). The germline V and J ends were trimmed by 3 bases and 0 bases, with 11 bases remaining between them. Germline CDR1 WSHSY, CDR2 SAAADI. The CDR3 has 15 amino acids. Written as DNA, the CDR3 is TGCGCCAGCAGTGAACGACGGGACACTAACTATGGCTACACCTTC. Protein product: CASSERRDTNYGYTF.

The chain recombines TRBV15 with TRBJ1-5; the D is unclear. CDR3 length: 14 residues. The V gene lost 0 bases and the J gene lost 9 bases, with 12 bases spanning the gap. Germline CDR1 is LNHNV and CDR2 is YYDKDF (reference sequence). The CDR3 here is CATSRDQYHRPQHF. CDR3 DNA: TGTGCCACCAGCAGAGACCAGTACCACCGGCCCCAGCATTTT.

The genes are TRBV29-1 and TRBJ1-5; D not certain. The germline V gene encodes CDR1 SQVTM and CDR2 ANQGSEA. V lost 5 bases to trimming and J lost 0 bases, with 11 bases between them. The CDR3 is 14 amino acids. This chain's CDR3 is CSVQASYSNQPQHF. The DNA of the CDR3 is TGCAGCGTTCAAGCCAGCTATAGCAATCAGCCCCAGCATTTT.

This sequence joins TRBV6-1 and TRBJ1-3; D not certain. This CDR3 spans 15 amino acids. Germline CDR1 is MNHNS and CDR2 is SASEGT. V lost 5 bases and J lost 0, with 11 bases in between. The CDR3 loop is CASSWEGPSGNTIYF. CDR3 in DNA: TGTGCCAGCAGTTGGGAGGGTCCCTCTGGAAACACCATATATTTT.

The genes are TRBV6-5 and TRBJ2-7, with a weak D call TRBD1 (7 bases). Germline-derived CDR1 and CDR2 are MNHEY and SVGAGI. V lost 2 bases, J lost 0 bases, and 14 bases lay in between. The length of the CDR3 is 16 residues. Here the CDR3 reads CASSYLAGGNSYEQYF. CDR3 DNA: TGTGCCAGCAGTTACCTGGCAGGGGGGAACTCCTACGAGCAGTACTTC.

This clone was seen just once. The chain couples TRBV5-1 to TRBJ1-1; 7 bases line up with TRBD1. CDR3 length equals 16 residues. Losses at the gene ends were 5 bases for V and 0 bases for J; bases not matched to a gene: 10. In germline, CDR1 is SGHRS, CDR2 YFSETQ. For the CDR3, the DNA is TGCGCCAGCAGTATCTTGAGACAGGGAATGAACACTGAAGCTTTCTTT. It is translated as CASSILRQGMNTEAFF.

The J gene is TRBJ1-5, the V gene TRBV10-3; D is undetermined. Trimming left V 6 bases short and J 0 bases short, with 6 bases between. CDR1 and CDR2 (germline): ENHRY, SYGVKD. CDR3 length: 13 amino acids. The CDR3 protein is CAIRQSSNQPQHF. CDR3 coding DNA: TGTGCCATCAGACAGTCTAGCAATCAGCCCCAGCATTTT.

This chain joins TRBV4-1 and TRBJ2-1, with TRBD2 matching 9 bases. V gave up 1 base and J gave up 6 bases; unmatched junction bases: 7. The germline CDR1 and CDR2 sequences are MGHRA and YSYEKL. The CDR3 loop spans 16 amino acids. The CDR3 sequence is CASSQVRRGGINEQFF. DNA of the CDR3: TGCGCCAGCAGCCAAGTACGGCGGGGGGGCATCAATGAGCAGTTCTTC.

The rearrangement joins TRBV5-1 to TRBJ1-2; D is unresolved. The germline V and J ends were trimmed by 2 bases and 8 bases, with 10 bases remaining between them. The CDR3 contains 12 residues. CDR1 SGHRS and CDR2 YFSETQ come from the germline V gene. The CDR3, as DNA: TGCGCCAGCAGCTTCGACCAAGGAGGCTACACCTTC. This codes for CASSFDQGGYTF. Looking up the rest from reference TRBV5-1 and TRBJ1-2 gives the full variable domain: KAGVTQTPRYLIKTRGQQVTLSCSPISGHRSVSWYQQTPGQGLQFLFEYFSETQRNKGNFPGRFSGRQFSNSRSEMNVSTLELGDSALYLCASSFDQGGYTFGSGTRLTVV.

The chain employs TRBV4-2 and TRBJ2-3; 7 bases map to TRBD2. This CDR3 comprises 14 residues. J was trimmed by 6 bases and V by 1 base; bases with no gene match: 4. Germline CDR1 is LGHNA and CDR2 is YNFKEQ. Written as DNA, the CDR3 is TGTGCCAGCAGCCAAGCAACCGGGGGGGATACGCAGTATTTT. Translated, it gives CASSQATGGDTQYF.

The V and J genes are TRBV7-8 and TRBJ1-1; D perhaps matches TRBD1 (6 bases). Per the germline V gene, CDR1 is SGHVS and CDR2 is FQNEAQ. This CDR3 has 16 residues. Between the trimmed V and J ends, which lost 4 bases and 3 bases, there was a span of 18 bases. This chain's CDR3 is CASSSYRERGHTEAFF. In nucleotides, the CDR3 is TGTGCCAGCAGCTCATACAGGGAACGGGGCCACACTGAAGCTTTCTTT.

The rearrangement uses TRBV19 and TRBJ1-4, with D unresolved. The germline gives CDR1 LNHDA, CDR2 SQIVND (reference sequence). V was trimmed by 6 bases and J by 3 bases, leaving 11 bases between them. This CDR3 has 14 residues. The CDR3 nucleotides are TGTGCCAGTAGCGCGACAAACGCTAATGAAAAACTGTTTTTT. It translates to CASSATNANEKLFF.

The sample holds a few counts of this clone. The genes are TRBV9 and TRBJ2-2, with D perhaps TRBD1 (5 bases). Between the trimmed V and J ends, which lost 2 bases and 5 bases, there was a span of 7 bases. CDR3 length: 13 residues. CDR1 is SGDLS and CDR2 is YYNGEE in the germline V gene. The CDR3 coding sequence is TGTGCCAGCAGCGTCCAGGGAACCGGGGAGCTGTTTTTT. Translation: CASSVQGTGELFF.

The rearrangement uses TRBV7-2 and TRBJ2-1, with 11 bases lining up with TRBD1. The germline V gene has CDR1 SGHTA and CDR2 FQGNSA. V lost 3 bases to trimming and J lost 6 bases; unmatched junction nucleotides: 4. The CDR3 covers 15 residues. CDR3 residues: CASSFGQGAGNEQFF. The CDR3 nucleotides read TGTGCCAGCAGCTTCGGACAGGGGGCCGGCAATGAGCAGTTCTTC.

This clone was seen more than once but under ten times. V gene TRBV5-1 combines with J gene TRBJ1-5; a possible D gene is TRBD1 (5 bases). V was cut by 0 bases and J by 6 bases, with 10 bases left in between. The CDR3 sequence is 14 residues long. Germline V gives CDR1 SGHRS, CDR2 YFSETQ. The CDR3 region is CASSLGGDGQPQHF. The CDR3 DNA sequence: TGCGCCAGCAGCTTGGGGGGGGACGGTCAGCCCCAGCATTTT.

This sequence joins TRBV6-5 and TRBJ1-2; D gene uncertain. V lost 4 bases, J lost 3 bases, and 12 bases lay in between. CDR1 is MNHEY and CDR2 is SVGAGI in the germline V gene. The CDR3 covers 14 residues. CDR3 sequence reads: CASSSAGADYGYTF. CDR3 coding DNA: TGTGCCAGCAGTTCGGCAGGAGCGGACTATGGCTACACCTTC.

The gene calls are TRBV6-1 and TRBJ2-2, with 10 bases fitting TRBD1. The ends lost 4 bases at V and 4 bases at J; junction bases unmatched: 6. The CDR3 spans 16 residues. Germline loops: CDR1 MNHNS, CDR2 SASEGT. For the CDR3, the DNA is TGTGCCAGCAGTGTCTGGGACAGGGGTTCCACCGGGGAGCTGTTTTTT. Protein sequence: CASSVWDRGSTGELFF.

V is TRBV2 and J is TRBJ1-2, with TRBD1 matching over 7 bases. J was trimmed by 8 bases and V by 9 bases; bases with no gene match: 15. The germline V gene encodes CDR1 SNHLY and CDR2 FYNNEI. The CDR3 loop spans 14 amino acids. CDR3 sequence reads: CASEQIGGGWGYTF. The CDR3 bases are TGTGCCAGTGAACAGATCGGAGGGGGCTGGGGCTACACCTTC.

This clone was observed a few times. The chain uses TRBV4-1 and TRBJ2-7; the D gene is possibly TRBD2 (6 bases). This CDR3 has 16 amino acids. Trimming removed 4 bases at V and 2 bases at J, with 18 bases between. Looked up from germline, CDR1 is MGHRA and CDR2 is YSYEKL. The CDR3: CASSLGGGGEAYEQYV. The CDR3 region has the DNA TGCGCCAGCAGCCTCGGAGGAGGAGGGGAGGCCTACGAGCAGTACGTC.

This clone came up once. This chain uses TRBV4-1 with TRBJ1-5, with 9 bases aligning to TRBD1. Germline CDR1 MGHRA, CDR2 YSYEKL. J lost 6 bases, V lost 3 bases, and 6 bases had no gene match. The CDR3 is made up of 15 amino acids. Written as DNA, the CDR3 is TGCGCCAGCAGCCACCGACAGGGGGAGACTCAGCCCCAGCATTTT. Protein: CASSHRQGETQPQHF.

The rearrangement joins TRBV5-1 to TRBJ1-4, with D hard to call. Germline V gene data show CDR1 as SGHRS and CDR2 as YFSETQ. The CDR3 has 13 amino acids. Trimming removed 0 bases from V and 5 bases from J, with 5 bases in between. The CDR3 is CASSLGGNEKLFF. For the CDR3, the DNA is TGCGCCAGCAGCTTGGGCGGGAATGAAAAACTGTTTTTT. Based on the CDR3 plus reference TRBV5-1 and TRBJ1-4, the full variable domain is KAGVTQTPRYLIKTRGQQVTLSCSPISGHRSVSWYQQTPGQGLQFLFEYFSETQRNKGNFPGRFSGRQFSNSRSEMNVSTLELGDSALYLCASSLGGNEKLFFGSGTQLSVL.

A few counts support this clone. V and J are TRBV18 and TRBJ1-5; possibly TRBD1 for D (6 bases). V was pared by 3 bases and J by 7 bases, with 10 bases between. CDR3 length: 13 residues. Per germline, CDR1 KGHSH and CDR2 LQKENI. CDR3 coding DNA: TGTGCCAGCTCACCTTCCCAGGGGCAGCCCCAGCATTTT. It encodes CASSPSQGQPQHF.